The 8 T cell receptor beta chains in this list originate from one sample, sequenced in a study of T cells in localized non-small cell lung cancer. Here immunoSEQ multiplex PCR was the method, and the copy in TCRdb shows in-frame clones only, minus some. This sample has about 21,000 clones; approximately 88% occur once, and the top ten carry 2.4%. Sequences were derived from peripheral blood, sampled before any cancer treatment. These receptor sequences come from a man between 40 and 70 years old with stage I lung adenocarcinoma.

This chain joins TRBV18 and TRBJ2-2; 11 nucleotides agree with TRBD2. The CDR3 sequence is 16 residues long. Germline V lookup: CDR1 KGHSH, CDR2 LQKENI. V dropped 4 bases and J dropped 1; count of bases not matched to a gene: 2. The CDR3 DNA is TGTGCCAGCTCACTCCTAGCGGGAGGGAACACCGGGGAGCTGTTTTTT. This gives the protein CASSLLAGGNTGELFF. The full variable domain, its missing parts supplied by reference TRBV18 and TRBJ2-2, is NAGVMQNPRHLVRRRGQEARLRCSPMKGHSHVYWYRQLPEEGLKFMVYLQKENIIDESGMPKERFSAEFPKEGPSILRIQQVVRGDSAAYFCASSLLAGGNTGELFFGEGSRLTVL.

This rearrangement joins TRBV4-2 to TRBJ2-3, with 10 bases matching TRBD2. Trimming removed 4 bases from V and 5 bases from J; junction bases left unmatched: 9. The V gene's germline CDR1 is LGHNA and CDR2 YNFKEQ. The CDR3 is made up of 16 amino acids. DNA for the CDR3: TGTGCCAGCAGCCTTACAAGCGGGAGGGCCCAAGATACGCAGTATTTT. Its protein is CASSLTSGRAQDTQYF.

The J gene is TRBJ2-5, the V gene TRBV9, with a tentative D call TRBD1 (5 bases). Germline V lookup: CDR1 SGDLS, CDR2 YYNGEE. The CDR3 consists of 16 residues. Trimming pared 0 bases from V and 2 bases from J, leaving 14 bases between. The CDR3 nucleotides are TGTGCCAGCAGCGTAGGGGTAGGGGCCGCACAAGAGACCCAGTACTTC. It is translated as CASSVGVGAAQETQYF.

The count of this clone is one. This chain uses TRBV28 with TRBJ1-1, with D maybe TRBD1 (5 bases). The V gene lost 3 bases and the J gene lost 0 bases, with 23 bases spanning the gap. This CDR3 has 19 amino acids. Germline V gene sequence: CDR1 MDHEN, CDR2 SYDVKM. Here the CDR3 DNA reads TGTGCCAGCAGTTTTGACGGGGCTGCCGACACAGCCATGAACACTGAAGCTTTCTTT. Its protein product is CASSFDGAADTAMNTEAFF.

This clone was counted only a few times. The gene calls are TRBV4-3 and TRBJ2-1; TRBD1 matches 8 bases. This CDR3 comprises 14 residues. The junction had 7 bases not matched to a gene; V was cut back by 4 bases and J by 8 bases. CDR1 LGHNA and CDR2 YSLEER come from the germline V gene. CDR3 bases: TGCGCCAGCAGCCGGACAGGGTCTTCCTATGAGCAGTTCTTC. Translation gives CASSRTGSSYEQFF.

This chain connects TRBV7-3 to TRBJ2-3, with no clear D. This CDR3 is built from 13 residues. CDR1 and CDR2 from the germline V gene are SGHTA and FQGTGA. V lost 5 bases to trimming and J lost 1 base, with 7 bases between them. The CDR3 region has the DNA TGTGCCAGCAGCCTCTCCGGCACAGATACGCAGTATTTT. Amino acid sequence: CASSLSGTDTQYF.

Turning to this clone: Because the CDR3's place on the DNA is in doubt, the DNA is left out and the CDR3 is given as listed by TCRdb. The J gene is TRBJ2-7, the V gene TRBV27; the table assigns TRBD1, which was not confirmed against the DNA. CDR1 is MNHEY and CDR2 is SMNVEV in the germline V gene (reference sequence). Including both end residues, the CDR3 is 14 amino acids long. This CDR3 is CASSLFGTGAREYF.

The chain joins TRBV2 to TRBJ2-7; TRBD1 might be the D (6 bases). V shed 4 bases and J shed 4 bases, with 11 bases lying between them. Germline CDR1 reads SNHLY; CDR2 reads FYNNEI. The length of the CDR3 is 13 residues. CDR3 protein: CASSGQAIYEQYF. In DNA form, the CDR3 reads TGTGCCAGCAGTGGACAGGCCATATACGAGCAGTACTTC.